The rows below give T cell receptor beta chains drawn from one sample of a study of PD-1 blockade in mismatch repair-deficient tumors. Sequencing was performed with immunoSEQ multiplex PCR; in TCRdb, only in-frame clones are kept and a portion is missing. The sample yields fewer than 20,000 clones, approximately 84% seen once. The sample in question was PBMCs, obtained 4 weeks after starting pembrolizumab. The receptors were gathered from an adult with mismatch repair-deficient cancer. Each CDR3 is given with its conserved first and last residue. D genes are given only for firm matches. Size tells how often a clone was seen (once, few, many) or the class of an expanded clone, and some rows leave it out.

D	V	J	size	DNA	CDR3
.	TRBV22-1	TRBJ2-7	.	TGTCCTGGGAGCGCACATGAAGGAGGGTACTTC	CPGSAHEGGYF
TRBD2	TRBV5-4	TRBJ2-4	.	TGTGCCAGCAGCTTGGGAGGGAGGGTGGACATTCAGTACTTC	CASSLGGRVDIQYF
.	TRBV6-5	TRBJ1-3	.	TGTGCCAGCAGTCTCCGGGACACGGGGGGAAACACCATATATTTT	CASSLRDTGGNTIYF
TRBD2	TRBV5-1	TRBJ2-1	once	TGCGCCAGCAGCCTTAGCGGGTTGTTCAATGAGCAGTTCTTC	CASSLSGLFNEQFF
.	TRBV18	TRBJ2-5	.	TGTGCCAGCTCACCACCCGTGGGGGGACAAGAGACCCAGTACTTC	CASSPPVGGQETQYF
TRBD1	TRBV7-2	TRBJ1-3	few	TGTGCCAGCAGCCCACAGGGGGCCTCGGACACCATATATTTT	CASSPQGASDTIYF
TRBD1	TRBV6-1	TRBJ1-2	.	TGTGCCAGCAGTGATTGGACAGGGAATTATGGCTACACCTTC	CASSDWTGNYGYTF
.	TRBV5-4	TRBJ1-1	.	TGTGCCAGCAGCTTAGGACAGATGAACACTGAAGCTTTCTTT	CASSLGQMNTEAFF
.	TRBV7-6	TRBJ1-4	.	TGTGCCAGCAGCTCTCCGGGGGGTCGGACAACTAATGAAAAACTGTTTTTT	CASSSPGGRTTNEKLFF
TRBD2	TRBV9	TRBJ2-1	.	TGTGCCAGCAGCGTAGGGGCTAGCGGATCCTACAATGAGCAGTTCTTC	CASSVGASGSYNEQFF
.	TRBV2	TRBJ2-7	.	TGTGCCAGCACCTTCCCCCTAACCTACGAGCAGTACTTC	CASTFPLTYEQYF